Below are 8 T cell receptor beta chains sequenced from a single sample in a study of T cells in Graves' hyperthyroidism and ophthalmopathy. The investigators amplified TCR beta CDR3 regions from RNA transcripts. The study used the HTBI primer set for a first-round RT-PCR of the TCR CDR3. TCRdb reprocessed the multiplex PCR reads with MiXCR, giving one entry per CDR3 protein. This table holds a few hundred thousand distinct CDR3 sequences, around 14% found once. Material: blood. The receptors originated from a woman aged 25 to 39 with Graves' hyperthyroidism.

This clonotype has ten or more counts. The rearrangement joins TRBV5-6 to TRBJ2-7; a possible D gene is TRBD2 (6 bases). Germline-derived CDR1 and CDR2 are SGHDT and YYEEEE. The CDR3 has 14 amino acids. The germline V and J ends were trimmed by 1 base and 4 bases, with 12 bases remaining between them. DNA for the CDR3: TGTGCCAGCAGCTTGACTAGCAATCTTTACGAGCAGTACTTC. Amino acids: CASSLTSNLYEQYF.

V usage is TRBV6-2 or TRBV6-3 and J usage is TRBJ2-7; a possible D gene is TRBD1 (5 bases). The CDR3 consists of 15 residues. Deletions cut 4 bases from V and 1 base from J, with 14 bases between. CDR1 is MNHEY, CDR2 SVGEGT, per germline. The CDR3 region is CASSSQGIRSYEQYF. CDR3 nucleotides: TGTGCCAGCAGTTCCCAGGGTATTAGGTCCTACGAGCAGTACTTC.

This clonotype appeared many times. V is TRBV7-3 and J is TRBJ2-3, with TRBD1 as a possible D gene (6 bases). Trimming removed 5 bases from V and 4 bases from J, with 16 bases in between. The germline V gene encodes CDR1 SGHTA and CDR2 FQGTGA. This CDR3 region has 15 residues. The CDR3 protein is CASSPRGPGADTQYF. In DNA form, the CDR3 reads TGTGCCAGCAGCCCAAGGGGCCCAGGGGCAGATACGCAGTATTTT.

This clonotype was observed a few times. V gene TRBV25-1 combines with J gene TRBJ1-2; weak D call: TRBD1 (5 bases). The germline V gene has CDR1 MGHDK and CDR2 SYGVNS. The CDR3 loop spans 13 amino acids. Trimming cost V 5 bases and J 5 bases, with 12 bases left between them. This CDR3 is CASSLGVLYGYTF. The CDR3, as DNA: TGTGCCAGCAGTTTGGGGGTTTTATATGGCTACACCTTC.

The table lists this clonotype with a few counts. The V and J genes are TRBV12-3 or TRBV12-4 and TRBJ2-2; D gene ambiguous. V lost 5 bases and J 3 bases, leaving 13 bases between the germline ends. This CDR3 has 15 amino acids. The CDR3 sequence is CASSSQRPDTGELFF. Here the CDR3 DNA reads TGTGCCAGCAGTAGTCAAAGACCAGACACCGGGGAGCTGTTTTTT.

This clonotype appeared a few times. This chain uses TRBV19 with TRBJ2-1, with 8 bases matching TRBD2. V shed 6 bases, J shed 0 bases, and the junction held 7 bases outside the gene matches. The germline CDR1 and CDR2 sequences are LNHDA and SQIVND (reference sequence). This CDR3 contains 16 residues. The CDR3 sequence: CASSRLARSSYNEQFF. Here the CDR3 DNA reads TGTGCCAGTAGCCGACTAGCGCGGAGCTCCTACAATGAGCAGTTCTTC.

This chain joins TRBV9 and TRBJ2-7; tentative D call: TRBD2 (6 bases). CDR3 length: 13 residues. V gave up 3 bases and J gave up 1 base, with 8 bases separating them. Germline CDR1 and CDR2: SGDLS and YYNGEE. The CDR3 sequence: CASSAGLSYEQYF. The CDR3 region has the DNA TGTGCCAGCAGCGCGGGACTTTCCTACGAGCAGTACTTC.

The table lists this clonotype with many counts. The V and J genes are TRBV27 and TRBJ2-1; the match to TRBD1 covers 10 bases. CDR1 and CDR2 from the germline V gene are MNHEY and SMNVEV (reference sequence). With V trimmed by 6 bases and J by 6 bases, 8 bases remained unmatched. CDR3 size: 15 residues. CDR3 nucleotide sequence: TGTGCCAGCAGCCTCCGGGACAGGGGTTTCAATGAGCAGTTCTTC. As protein: CASSLRDRGFNEQFF.